The clone carrying this T cell receptor beta chain was counted only a few times. Its antigen remains unidentified. The data belong to a study of blood T cells in healthy people across ages. CDR3 length equals 13 residues. Trimming left V 5 bases short and J 2 bases short, with 10 bases between. CDR1 is SEHNR, CDR2 FQNEAQ, per germline (reference sequence). For the second PCR, which ran for about 6 to 12 cycles, a sample-barcoded 5' primer and a J-beta primer mix were used. TCRdb re-called the 5' RACE reads with MiXCR, one entry per CDR3 protein. The sample consists of under 2 million distinct CDR3 sequences, about 31% of them appearing once. Overall study findings and caveats: Unsorted PBMCs prevented conclusive naive versus antigen-experienced comparison.

The TCR was taken from a woman in her twenties or thirties in good health. This rearrangement joins TRBV7-9 to TRBJ2-7; D is undetermined. Input material: blood. The chain's CDR3 is CASSTDLTYEQYF. The CDR3 DNA sequence: TGTGCCAGCAGCACCGACTTAACCTACGAGCAGTACTTC.